This T cell receptor delta chain is from a study of γδ T cells in repeated Plasmodium falciparum infection. Turning to the study itself: Samples were taken at baseline, before some infections, and 21 days after each.

Vgamma9/Vdelta2+ and Vdelta2-negative gammadelta T cells were flow-sorted from PBMC for bulk sequencing. The CDR3 has 21 residues. Germline V gene sequence: CDR1 GEAIGNYY, CDR2 EKD. TCRdb re-called clones from the multiplex PCR reads using CATT. The sample lists around 89,000 delta-chain clones, 1.4% occurring once. Worth noting for this clone: The likely explanation is a read error, given a far larger clone one base away. The same CDR3 also results from other DNA sequences found in this sample.

The V call is TRDV2, the J call TRDJ1; 13 nucleotides agree with TRDD3. Here the J gene was assigned by germline matching of the DNA, as TCRdb has none. This clonotype was sampled from a pool of human donors (malaria-infected and uninfected, not separated). The sequencing input was gamma-delta T cells from blood. CDR3 nucleotide sequence: TGCGCCTGTGACACCCCCCTACGAAATACTGGGGGATACGGGAACACCGATAAACTCATCTTT. Encoded protein: CACDTPLRNTGGYGNTDKLIF.